The rows below give T cell receptor beta chains drawn from one sample of a study of blood T cells in healthy people across ages. TCRdb re-analysed the 5' RACE reads in MiXCR, keeping a single row per CDR3 protein. The table has roughly 1.9 million distinct CDR3 sequences, roughly two fifths seen once. Material: blood. Receptors originate from a human donor in good health. Both conserved end residues are part of each CDR3. The order of the fields is CDR3 DNA, CDR3 protein, CDR3 length, clone size, V gene, D gene, J gene. A D gene is named only where the DNA matches it firmly. Some rows mark clone size as missing; the rest say once, few, many or name a class of expanded clone.

DNA: TGCAGTGCACTGCTTGCTATGGCAAATGAGCAGTTCTTC; CDR3: CSALLAMANEQFF; length: 13; size: NA; V: TRBV20-1; D: NA; J: TRBJ2-1
DNA: TGCAGCGTTGATGCGTCGGGAGGGCCCCAGTACTTC; CDR3: CSVDASGGPQYF; length: 12; size: NA; V: TRBV29-1; D: TRBD2; J: TRBJ2-5
DNA: TGTGCCAGCAGCCCTGATAGTGTCTATACGCAGTATTTT; CDR3: CASSPDSVYTQYF; length: 13; size: few; V: TRBV6-6; D: NA; J: TRBJ2-3
DNA: TGTGCCAGCAGCTTGTTAGGACGGGATTACGAGCAGTACTTC; CDR3: CASSLLGRDYEQYF; length: 14; size: few; V: TRBV5-5; D: NA; J: TRBJ2-7
DNA: TGCAGCGTTGAGATGGGGGCCAACCCCAATGAGCAGTTCTTC; CDR3: CSVEMGANPNEQFF; length: 14; size: few; V: TRBV29-1; D: NA; J: TRBJ2-1
DNA: TGTGCCAGCAGTTACTCGAGCGCACAGGGGATTAGAAGCACAGATACGCAGTATTTT; CDR3: CASSYSSAQGIRSTDTQYF; length: 19; size: NA; V: TRBV6-5; D: TRBD1; J: TRBJ2-3
DNA: TGCAGTGCTAGAGTATTCCAGGGAGGGAGTAAGTCACCCCTCCACTTT; CDR3: CSARVFQGGSKSPLHF; length: 16; size: few; V: TRBV20-1; D: NA; J: TRBJ1-6
DNA: TGTGCCAGCAGTTTGGGCAGAGGTAGCTTCTATTCCTATGGCTACACCTTC; CDR3: CASSLGRGSFYSYGYTF; length: 17; size: NA; V: TRBV28; D: NA; J: TRBJ1-2
DNA: TGTGCCAGCGGCAGGGAAGAGACCCAGTACTTC; CDR3: CASGREETQYF; length: 11; size: few; V: TRBV6-1; D: NA; J: TRBJ2-5
DNA: TGTGCCAGCACATCAGCGGGGGGGCCAGGTGAGCAGTTCTTC; CDR3: CASTSAGGPGEQFF; length: 14; size: NA; V: TRBV3-1; D: TRBD2; J: TRBJ2-1
DNA: TGTGCCACCAGCAGAGATCACATGGGCGAGCAGTACTTC; CDR3: CATSRDHMGEQYF; length: 13; size: many; V: TRBV15; D: NA; J: TRBJ2-7
DNA: TGTGCCAGCAGTCCCCAGGTGGCCGATACGCAGTATTTT; CDR3: CASSPQVADTQYF; length: 13; size: NA; V: TRBV27; D: NA; J: TRBJ2-3
DNA: TGTGCCAGCAGTTACGGTCTCCTAAATCAGCCCCAGCATTTT; CDR3: CASSYGLLNQPQHF; length: 14; size: NA; V: TRBV6-2/TRBV6-3; D: NA; J: TRBJ1-5
DNA: TGTGCCAGCAGCCGGGGCTCAACCTATGAGAACACTGAAGCTTTCTTT; CDR3: CASSRGSTYENTEAFF; length: 16; size: few; V: TRBV4-2; D: NA; J: TRBJ1-1
DNA: TGCAGTGCAGGCGGGACATATGGCCGGACCCAGTACTTC; CDR3: CSAGGTYGRTQYF; length: 13; size: NA; V: TRBV20-1; D: NA; J: TRBJ2-5
DNA: TGTGCCACCAGTGATGGTCAGGGGGGTCCAGATACGCAGTATTTT; CDR3: CATSDGQGGPDTQYF; length: 15; size: NA; V: TRBV24-1; D: NA; J: TRBJ2-3
DNA: TGCAGTGCTAGCCCTCGGGGCACGAACTATGGCTACACCTTC; CDR3: CSASPRGTNYGYTF; length: 14; size: few; V: TRBV20-1; D: NA; J: TRBJ1-2
DNA: TGTGCCAGCAGTTTGACTAGCGACGAGCAGTTCTTC; CDR3: CASSLTSDEQFF; length: 12; size: NA; V: TRBV12-3/TRBV12-4; D: TRBD2; J: TRBJ2-1
DNA: TGTGCCAGCAGCATTAGACGGCTTACAGAGCAGTACTTC; CDR3: CASSIRRLTEQYF; length: 13; size: NA; V: TRBV12-3/TRBV12-4; D: NA; J: TRBJ2-7
DNA: TGCAGCGTTGAATTGGAGGGGGATAGCAATCAGCCCCAGCATTTT; CDR3: CSVELEGDSNQPQHF; length: 15; size: NA; V: TRBV29-1; D: NA; J: TRBJ1-5
DNA: TGCAGTTCCGAAACAGGGATGGATGAGCAGTTCTTC; CDR3: CSSETGMDEQFF; length: 12; size: few; V: TRBV20-1; D: NA; J: TRBJ2-1
DNA: TGCGCCAGCAGCTCATCTCTAGGCACAGATACGCAGTATTTT; CDR3: CASSSSLGTDTQYF; length: 14; size: NA; V: TRBV5-1; D: NA; J: TRBJ2-3
DNA: TGTGCCAGCAGCCATGAGGGAAGAGGTCAGCCCCAGCATTTT; CDR3: CASSHEGRGQPQHF; length: 14; size: few; V: TRBV7-9; D: NA; J: TRBJ1-5
DNA: TGCAGTGCTAGAGAGCAGGTCGGCTATGGCTACACCTTC; CDR3: CSAREQVGYGYTF; length: 13; size: NA; V: TRBV20-1; D: NA; J: TRBJ1-2
DNA: TGCGCCAGCAGCTTGGACGAGCAGTACTTC; CDR3: CASSLDEQYF; length: 10; size: few; V: TRBV5-1; D: NA; J: TRBJ2-7
DNA: TGTGCCAGCAGCCCAAGACAGTTTAGGATCTACGAGCAGTACTTC; CDR3: CASSPRQFRIYEQYF; length: 15; size: NA; V: TRBV7-9; D: NA; J: TRBJ2-7
DNA: TGTGCCAGCACCCATGGGGACACTGAAGCTTTCTTT; CDR3: CASTHGDTEAFF; length: 12; size: NA; V: TRBV3-1; D: NA; J: TRBJ1-1
DNA: TGCAGTGCTAGTTCCTCCCCGACGGGAAATCAGCCCCAGCATTTT; CDR3: CSASSSPTGNQPQHF; length: 15; size: NA; V: TRBV20-1; D: NA; J: TRBJ1-5
DNA: TGCAGCGTTGAAGGCGGAGTGAATCAGCCCCAGCATTTT; CDR3: CSVEGGVNQPQHF; length: 13; size: NA; V: TRBV29-1; D: NA; J: TRBJ1-5
DNA: TGTGCCTGGAGGAGAGGGAGCAGCTCCTACGAGCAGTACTTC; CDR3: CAWRRGSSSYEQYF; length: 14; size: once; V: TRBV30; D: NA; J: TRBJ2-7
DNA: TGTGCCATCGGGTTACCCTTCAACTATGGCTACACCTTC; CDR3: CAIGLPFNYGYTF; length: 13; size: few; V: TRBV6-5; D: NA; J: TRBJ1-2
DNA: TGTGCCAGCAGATCCAACAGGGGGCTAGGTACCGAAAGCTCCTACGAGCAGTACTTC; CDR3: CASRSNRGLGTESSYEQYF; length: 19; size: few; V: TRBV6-1; D: TRBD1; J: TRBJ2-7
DNA: TGTGCCAGCAGTGAACTTACCAAGGGCTATGGCTACACCTTC; CDR3: CASSELTKGYGYTF; length: 14; size: NA; V: TRBV2; D: NA; J: TRBJ1-2
DNA: TGCGCCAGCAGCCGAGGATTAGACAGGGATGAAGATACGCAGTATTTT; CDR3: CASSRGLDRDEDTQYF; length: 16; size: NA; V: TRBV4-3; D: TRBD1; J: TRBJ2-3
DNA: TGCAGTGCTAGCCGACCCTTCGGGACTAGGCAAGAGACCCAGTACTTC; CDR3: CSASRPFGTRQETQYF; length: 16; size: NA; V: TRBV20-1; D: TRBD2; J: TRBJ2-5
DNA: TGTGCCAGCAGCTTAGAAATTAACTATGGCTACACCTTC; CDR3: CASSLEINYGYTF; length: 13; size: many; V: TRBV7-6; D: NA; J: TRBJ1-2
DNA: TGTGCCACCAGTGATGGGACAGGGGATGGAGAGACCCAGTTCTTC; CDR3: CATSDGTGDGETQFF; length: 15; size: few; V: TRBV24-1; D: TRBD1; J: TRBJ2-1
DNA: TGCGCCAGCAGCTTGGAGTGGGGACTCTCCTACGAGCAGTACTTC; CDR3: CASSLEWGLSYEQYF; length: 15; size: NA; V: TRBV5-1; D: NA; J: TRBJ2-7
DNA: TGTGCCAGCAGCCCAGGGGACCGAGCTAACTATGGCTACACCTTC; CDR3: CASSPGDRANYGYTF; length: 15; size: few; V: TRBV7-3; D: NA; J: TRBJ1-2
DNA: TGTGCCACCAGTGATTCCCCAGCCCGAGACGAGCAGTACTTC; CDR3: CATSDSPARDEQYF; length: 14; size: NA; V: TRBV24-1; D: NA; J: TRBJ2-7
DNA: TGTGCCAGCAGCGGCTGGGGTGCATCCAATCAGCCCCAGCATTTT; CDR3: CASSGWGASNQPQHF; length: 15; size: few; V: TRBV2; D: NA; J: TRBJ1-5
DNA: TGTGCCAGCAGCCAAGATCCGAGGACTAGCGAGACCCAGTACTTC; CDR3: CASSQDPRTSETQYF; length: 15; size: few; V: TRBV4-2; D: TRBD2; J: TRBJ2-5
DNA: TGCAGTGCTAGCTGGCCAAGCTACGAGCAGTACTTC; CDR3: CSASWPSYEQYF; length: 12; size: few; V: TRBV20-1; D: NA; J: TRBJ2-7
DNA: TGTGCCAGCAGTGCTAGCGGGGGGGCCAGGTTCGAAGATACGCAGTATTTT; CDR3: CASSASGGARFEDTQYF; length: 17; size: NA; V: TRBV2; D: TRBD2; J: TRBJ2-3
DNA: TGCAGTGCTAGAGGGACCGCGAGTTATGGCTACACCTTC; CDR3: CSARGTASYGYTF; length: 13; size: few; V: TRBV20-1; D: NA; J: TRBJ1-2
DNA: TGCGCCAGCAGCCTCACGGGGGGGCTTTCAGATACGCAGTATTTT; CDR3: CASSLTGGLSDTQYF; length: 15; size: NA; V: TRBV4-3; D: TRBD2; J: TRBJ2-3
DNA: TGTGCCAGCAGTGCCATCGGGACAGTCCTCTATGGCTACACCTTC; CDR3: CASSAIGTVLYGYTF; length: 15; size: NA; V: TRBV2; D: TRBD1; J: TRBJ1-2
DNA: TGTGCCAGCAGCCCCTCCCGACTAGCGGGGAGGGATACGCAGTATTTT; CDR3: CASSPSRLAGRDTQYF; length: 16; size: NA; V: TRBV7-2; D: TRBD2; J: TRBJ2-3
DNA: TGTGCCACCAGGCCGGGGCTTCCGCAGTACTTC; CDR3: CATRPGLPQYF; length: 11; size: few; V: TRBV24-1; D: NA; J: TRBJ2-5
DNA: TGTGCCAGCAGCGCACCGTCCCCAGAGACCCAGTACTTC; CDR3: CASSAPSPETQYF; length: 13; size: few; V: TRBV7-2; D: NA; J: TRBJ2-5
DNA: TGTGCCAGCAGACAGACAGGACCTATTTTTGAGCAGTACTTC; CDR3: CASRQTGPIFEQYF; length: 14; size: NA; V: TRBV6-5; D: NA; J: TRBJ2-5
DNA: TGTGCCAGCAGTTTATTCGTCAGGACTGAAGCTTTCTTT; CDR3: CASSLFVRTEAFF; length: 13; size: few; V: TRBV12-3/TRBV12-4; D: NA; J: TRBJ1-1